This is a list of T cell receptor beta chains from one sample in a study of breast tumors, draining lymph nodes, adjacent tissues. A single record per CDR3 protein comes from TCRdb applying MiXCR to the multiplex PCR reads. The table shows around 15,000 distinct CDR3 sequences, with approximately 55% occurring only once. The sequencing input was tumor-adjacent breast tissue. The receptors shown here come from a female donor with breast cancer. Some clones in this sample may be carry-over from other donors' samples. CDR3s include the opening cysteine and the closing phenylalanine or tryptophan. A D gene is named only where the DNA matches it firmly. Size is omitted from some rows. Given values are once, few, many or a class for expanded clones.

D gene: -; clone size: -; V gene: TRBV29-1; J gene: TRBJ2-5; CDR3 protein: CSVGGRGYQETQYF; CDR3 DNA: TGCAGCGTGGGGGGGAGGGGGTACCAAGAGACCCAGTACTTC
D gene: -; clone size: -; V gene: TRBV9; J gene: TRBJ2-1; CDR3 protein: CARSVGASEHNEQFF; CDR3 DNA: TGTGCCAGAAGCGTAGGGGCTAGCGAGCACAATGAGCAGTTCTTC
D gene: -; clone size: -; V gene: TRBV19; J gene: TRBJ2-5; CDR3 protein: CASSMASGVQETQYF; CDR3 DNA: TGTGCCAGTAGTATGGCGTCAGGGGTGCAAGAGACCCAGTACTTC
D gene: -; clone size: many; V gene: TRBV5-5; J gene: TRBJ1-1; CDR3 protein: CASSSTGATEAFF; CDR3 DNA: TGTGCCAGCAGCTCCACGGGGGCCACTGAAGCTTTCTTT
D gene: -; clone size: medium-sized; V gene: TRBV20-1; J gene: TRBJ2-7; CDR3 protein: CSAKKGPGNDEQYF; CDR3 DNA: TGCAGTGCTAAGAAGGGACCCGGTAACGACGAGCAGTACTTC
D gene: -; clone size: -; V gene: TRBV7-2; J gene: TRBJ2-3; CDR3 protein: CASTSATLSTDTQYF; CDR3 DNA: TGTGCCAGCACCTCGGCGACCCTCAGCACAGATACGCAGTATTTT
D gene: -; clone size: -; V gene: TRBV20-1; J gene: TRBJ1-4; CDR3 protein: CSARLWDKLFF; CDR3 DNA: TGCAGTGCTAGACTGTGGGACAAACTGTTTTTT
D gene: TRBD2; clone size: -; V gene: TRBV20-1; J gene: TRBJ2-2; CDR3 protein: CSANFLAGVTGELFF; CDR3 DNA: TGCAGTGCTAACTTCCTAGCGGGAGTCACCGGGGAGCTGTTTTTT
D gene: TRBD1; clone size: -; V gene: TRBV2; J gene: TRBJ1-2; CDR3 protein: CASSGDSPIGYTF; CDR3 DNA: TGTGCCAGCAGTGGGGACAGCCCTATCGGCTACACCTTC
D gene: -; clone size: -; V gene: TRBV19; J gene: TRBJ1-2; CDR3 protein: CASSVLNYGYTF; CDR3 DNA: TGTGCCAGTAGTGTCCTCAACTATGGCTACACCTTC
D gene: TRBD1; clone size: many; V gene: TRBV28; J gene: TRBJ1-5; CDR3 protein: CASLIRTGTYQPQHF; CDR3 DNA: TGTGCCAGCCTTATCCGGACAGGGACCTATCAGCCCCAGCATTTT
D gene: -; clone size: medium-sized; V gene: TRBV7-9; J gene: TRBJ2-1; CDR3 protein: CASRSTGTPTNEQFF; CDR3 DNA: TGTGCCAGCAGATCAACCGGGACCCCAACAAATGAGCAGTTCTTC
D gene: TRBD2; clone size: -; V gene: TRBV7-9; J gene: TRBJ2-5; CDR3 protein: CASSWGGTSGRAMETQYF; CDR3 DNA: TGTGCCAGCAGCTGGGGGGGGACTAGCGGGAGGGCCATGGAGACCCAGTACTTC
D gene: -; clone size: many; V gene: TRBV6-2/TRBV6-3; J gene: TRBJ2-4; CDR3 protein: CASSGQGGIAKNIQYF; CDR3 DNA: TGTGCCAGCAGTGGACAAGGGGGGATAGCCAAAAACATTCAGTACTTC
D gene: TRBD2; clone size: many; V gene: TRBV16; J gene: TRBJ2-3; CDR3 protein: CASSQLAGEADTQYF; CDR3 DNA: TGTGCCAGCAGCCAACTAGCGGGAGAAGCAGATACGCAGTATTTT
D gene: -; clone size: many; V gene: TRBV5-8; J gene: TRBJ2-5; CDR3 protein: CASSSGLEGETQYF; CDR3 DNA: TGTGCCAGCAGCTCCGGGCTAGAGGGAGAGACCCAGTACTTC
D gene: TRBD1; clone size: medium-sized; V gene: TRBV29-1; J gene: TRBJ2-5; CDR3 protein: CSGGTGGILTQYF; CDR3 DNA: TGCAGCGGTGGGACAGGGGGGATATTGACCCAGTACTTC
D gene: -; clone size: many; V gene: TRBV11-1; J gene: TRBJ2-5; CDR3 protein: CASSNKWETQYF; CDR3 DNA: TGTGCCAGCAGCAATAAGTGGGAGACCCAGTACTTC
D gene: -; clone size: many; V gene: TRBV6-1; J gene: TRBJ1-4; CDR3 protein: CASSVVGTDPEKLFF; CDR3 DNA: TGTGCCAGCAGTGTAGTCGGGACGGACCCTGAAAAACTGTTTTTT
D gene: -; clone size: -; V gene: TRBV29-1; J gene: TRBJ2-7; CDR3 protein: CSVVRQRGNYEQYF; CDR3 DNA: TGCAGCGTTGTGAGGCAGAGGGGGAACTACGAGCAGTACTTC
D gene: TRBD2; clone size: -; V gene: TRBV5-1; J gene: TRBJ2-1; CDR3 protein: CASSLASGRVDEQFF; CDR3 DNA: TGCGCCAGCAGCTTGGCTAGCGGGAGGGTGGATGAGCAGTTCTTC
D gene: -; clone size: medium-sized; V gene: TRBV19; J gene: TRBJ1-2; CDR3 protein: CASSIGVGNYGYTF; CDR3 DNA: TGTGCCAGTAGTATCGGAGTGGGGAACTATGGCTACACCTTC
D gene: -; clone size: -; V gene: TRBV7-9; J gene: TRBJ1-4; CDR3 protein: CASSLPPQGEEKLFF; CDR3 DNA: TGTGCCAGCAGCTTACCTCCACAGGGAGAGGAAAAACTGTTTTTT
D gene: -; clone size: many; V gene: TRBV6-2/TRBV6-3; J gene: TRBJ2-7; CDR3 protein: CASTDRYYEQYF; CDR3 DNA: TGTGCCAGCACCGACAGGTATTACGAGCAGTACTTC
D gene: TRBD2; clone size: -; V gene: TRBV2; J gene: TRBJ2-1; CDR3 protein: CASSEAAGGNEQFF; CDR3 DNA: TGTGCCAGCAGTGAAGCGGCGGGAGGCAATGAGCAGTTCTTC
D gene: -; clone size: -; V gene: TRBV30; J gene: TRBJ1-5; CDR3 protein: CAWSSGASQPQHF; CDR3 DNA: TGTGCCTGGAGTTCCGGGGCCAGTCAGCCCCAGCATTTT
D gene: -; clone size: many; V gene: TRBV30; J gene: TRBJ1-6; CDR3 protein: CAWSVQGNLNSPLHF; CDR3 DNA: TGTGCCTGGAGTGTCCAGGGGAATTTGAATTCACCCCTCCACTTT
D gene: -; clone size: medium-sized; V gene: TRBV9; J gene: TRBJ2-7; CDR3 protein: CASKGVYEQYF; CDR3 DNA: TGTGCCAGCAAAGGGGTCTACGAGCAGTACTTC
D gene: -; clone size: many; V gene: TRBV5-1; J gene: TRBJ2-7; CDR3 protein: CASSGETYEQYF; CDR3 DNA: TGCGCCAGCAGCGGTGAGACCTACGAGCAGTACTTC
D gene: TRBD2; clone size: many; V gene: TRBV28; J gene: TRBJ2-3; CDR3 protein: CASSSSLADTQYF; CDR3 DNA: TGTGCCAGCAGTTCCTCACTAGCGGATACGCAGTATTTT
D gene: TRBD2; clone size: -; V gene: TRBV10-1; J gene: TRBJ2-1; CDR3 protein: CASSEGTSGNNEQFF; CDR3 DNA: TGCGCCAGCAGCGAAGGGACTAGCGGAAACAATGAGCAGTTCTTC
D gene: TRBD2; clone size: many; V gene: TRBV12-3/TRBV12-4; J gene: TRBJ2-5; CDR3 protein: CASSPPIAGVQETQYF; CDR3 DNA: TGTGCCAGCAGTCCTCCAATCGCGGGAGTTCAAGAGACCCAGTACTTC
D gene: TRBD1; clone size: -; V gene: TRBV7-8; J gene: TRBJ2-5; CDR3 protein: CASSLQGDQETQYF; CDR3 DNA: TGTGCCAGCAGCTTACAGGGGGACCAAGAGACCCAGTACTTC
D gene: -; clone size: -; V gene: TRBV7-2; J gene: TRBJ1-4; CDR3 protein: CASSLSSDSNEKLFF; CDR3 DNA: TGTGCCAGCAGCTTAAGTTCAGATTCTAATGAAAAACTGTTTTTT
D gene: TRBD2; clone size: -; V gene: TRBV11-3; J gene: TRBJ2-1; CDR3 protein: CASSLEIRLAGGPAEQFF; CDR3 DNA: TGTGCCAGCAGCTTAGAGATCCGACTAGCGGGAGGGCCAGCTGAGCAGTTCTTC
D gene: -; clone size: -; V gene: TRBV20-1; J gene: TRBJ1-5; CDR3 protein: CSASSKPGDQPQHF; CDR3 DNA: TGCAGTGCTAGTTCGAAACCTGGGGATCAGCCCCAGCATTTT
D gene: TRBD2; clone size: many; V gene: TRBV29-1; J gene: TRBJ2-2; CDR3 protein: CSARSGRTGELFF; CDR3 DNA: TGCAGCGCACGTAGCGGGAGGACCGGGGAGCTGTTTTTT
D gene: TRBD2; clone size: medium-sized; V gene: TRBV7-2; J gene: TRBJ2-1; CDR3 protein: CASTVGTSGDNEQFF; CDR3 DNA: TGTGCCAGCACCGTTGGAACTAGCGGCGACAATGAGCAGTTCTTC
D gene: TRBD1; clone size: once; V gene: TRBV10-3; J gene: TRBJ1-2; CDR3 protein: CAISPGQGNYGYTF; CDR3 DNA: TGTGCCATCAGCCCGGGACAGGGAAACTATGGCTACACCTTC
D gene: -; clone size: -; V gene: TRBV12-3/TRBV12-4; J gene: TRBJ1-5; CDR3 protein: CASSFSLQPHF; CDR3 DNA: TGTGCCAGCAGTTTCTCCCTTCAGCCCCATTTT
D gene: -; clone size: -; V gene: TRBV29-1; J gene: TRBJ2-1; CDR3 protein: CSVEDWPPRGNEQFF; CDR3 DNA: TGCAGCGTTGAAGATTGGCCACCTCGAGGTAATGAGCAGTTCTTC
D gene: -; clone size: medium-sized; V gene: TRBV20-1; J gene: TRBJ2-3; CDR3 protein: CSLGPTSSSTDTQYF; CDR3 DNA: TGCAGTCTCGGACCCACTAGCAGCAGCACAGATACGCAGTATTTT
D gene: -; clone size: -; V gene: TRBV9; J gene: TRBJ2-2; CDR3 protein: CASNRVTGELFF; CDR3 DNA: TGTGCCAGCAACCGAGTCACCGGGGAGCTGTTTTTT
D gene: -; clone size: medium-sized; V gene: TRBV12-3/TRBV12-4; J gene: TRBJ2-5; CDR3 protein: CASSLDPGTQYF; CDR3 DNA: TGTGCCAGCAGTCTTGATCCGGGGACCCAGTACTTC